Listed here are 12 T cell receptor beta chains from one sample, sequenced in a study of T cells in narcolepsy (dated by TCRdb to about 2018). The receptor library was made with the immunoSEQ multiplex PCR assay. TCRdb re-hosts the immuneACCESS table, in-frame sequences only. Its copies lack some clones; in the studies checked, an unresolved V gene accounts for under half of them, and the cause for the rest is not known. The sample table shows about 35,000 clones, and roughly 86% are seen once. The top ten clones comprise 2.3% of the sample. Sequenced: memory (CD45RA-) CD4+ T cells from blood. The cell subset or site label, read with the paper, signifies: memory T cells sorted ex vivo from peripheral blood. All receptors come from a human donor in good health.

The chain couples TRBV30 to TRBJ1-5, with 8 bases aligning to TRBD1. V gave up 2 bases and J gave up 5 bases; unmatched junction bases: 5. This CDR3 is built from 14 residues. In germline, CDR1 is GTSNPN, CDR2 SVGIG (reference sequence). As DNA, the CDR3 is TGTGCCTGGAGTCCCTTGACAGGGGATCAGCCCCAGCATTTT. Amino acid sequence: CAWSPLTGDQPQHF.

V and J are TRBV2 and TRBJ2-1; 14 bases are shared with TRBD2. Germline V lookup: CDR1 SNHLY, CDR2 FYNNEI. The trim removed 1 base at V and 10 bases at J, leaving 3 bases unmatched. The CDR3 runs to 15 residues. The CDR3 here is CASSEGTSGRSEQFF. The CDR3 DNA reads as TGTGCCAGCAGTGAAGGGACTAGCGGGAGGAGCGAGCAGTTCTTC.

CDR3: CASSQDPTSGELFF. DNA for the CDR3: TGTGCCAGCAGCCAAGATCCGACTAGCGGGGAGCTGTTTTTT. The chain links TRBV4-2 to TRBJ2-2; possible D gene TRBD2, 6 bases. The V end lost 0 bases, the J end lost 7 bases, and 9 bases lay between the germline ends. This CDR3 is 14 amino acids long. The germline V gene encodes CDR1 LGHNA and CDR2 YNFKEQ.

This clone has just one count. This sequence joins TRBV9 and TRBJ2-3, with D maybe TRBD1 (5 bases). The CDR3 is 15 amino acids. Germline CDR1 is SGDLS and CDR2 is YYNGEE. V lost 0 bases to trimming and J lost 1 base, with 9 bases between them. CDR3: CASSVAWGGTDTQYF. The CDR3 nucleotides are TGTGCCAGCAGCGTAGCCTGGGGCGGCACAGATACGCAGTATTTT.

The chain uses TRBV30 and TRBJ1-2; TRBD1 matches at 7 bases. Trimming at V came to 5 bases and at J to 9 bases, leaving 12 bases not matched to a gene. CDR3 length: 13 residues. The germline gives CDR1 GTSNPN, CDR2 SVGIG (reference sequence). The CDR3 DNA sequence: TGTGCCTGGGCCTCCACAGGGGCTTCGAGCTACACCTTC. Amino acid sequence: CAWASTGASSYTF.

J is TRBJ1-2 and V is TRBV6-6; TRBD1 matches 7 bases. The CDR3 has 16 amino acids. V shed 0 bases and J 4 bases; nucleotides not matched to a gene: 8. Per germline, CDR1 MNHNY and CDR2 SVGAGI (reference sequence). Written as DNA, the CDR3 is TGTGCCAGCAGTTACTCAGTAGGGACAGAATCCTATGGCTACACCTTC. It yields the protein CASSYSVGTESYGYTF.

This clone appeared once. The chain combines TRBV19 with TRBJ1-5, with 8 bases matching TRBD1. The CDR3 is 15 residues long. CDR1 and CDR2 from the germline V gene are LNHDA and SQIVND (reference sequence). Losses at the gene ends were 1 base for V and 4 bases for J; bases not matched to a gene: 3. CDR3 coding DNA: TGTGCCAGTAGTATAGCCGGGACAGGTAATCAGCCCCAGCATTTT. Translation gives CASSIAGTGNQPQHF.

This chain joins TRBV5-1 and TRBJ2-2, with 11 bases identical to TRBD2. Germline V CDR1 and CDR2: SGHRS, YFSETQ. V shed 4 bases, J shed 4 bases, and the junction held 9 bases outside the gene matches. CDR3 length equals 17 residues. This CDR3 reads CASSIIAGGPGTGELFF. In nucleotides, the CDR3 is TGCGCCAGCAGCATTATAGCGGGAGGGCCAGGCACCGGGGAGCTGTTTTTT.

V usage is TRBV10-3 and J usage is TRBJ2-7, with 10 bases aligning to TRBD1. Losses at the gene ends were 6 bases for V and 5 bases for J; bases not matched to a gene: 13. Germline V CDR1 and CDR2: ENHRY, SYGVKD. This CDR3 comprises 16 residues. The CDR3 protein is CAISVHSGTGDNEQYF. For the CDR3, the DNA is TGTGCCATCAGCGTCCACTCCGGGACAGGGGATAACGAGCAGTACTTC.

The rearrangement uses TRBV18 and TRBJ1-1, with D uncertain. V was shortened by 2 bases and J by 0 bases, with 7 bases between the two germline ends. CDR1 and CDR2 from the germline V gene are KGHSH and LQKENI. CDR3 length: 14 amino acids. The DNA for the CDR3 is TGTGCCAGCTCACCAACCGGGTTGAACACTGAAGCTTTCTTT. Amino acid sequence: CASSPTGLNTEAFF.

The CDR3 protein is CASSADSQETQYF. As DNA, the CDR3 is TGTGCCAGCAGTGCGGACAGTCAAGAGACCCAGTACTTC. The chain joins TRBV6-5 to TRBJ2-5; a possible D gene is TRBD1 (6 bases). The CDR3 consists of 13 residues. The germline V gene has CDR1 MNHEY and CDR2 SVGAGI. V was cut by 5 bases and J by 2 bases, with 9 bases left in between.

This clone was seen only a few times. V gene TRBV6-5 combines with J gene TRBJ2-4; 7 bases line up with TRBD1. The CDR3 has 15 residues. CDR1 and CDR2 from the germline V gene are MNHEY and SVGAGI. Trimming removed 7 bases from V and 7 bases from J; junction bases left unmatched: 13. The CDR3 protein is CASKKYDRDGNIQYF. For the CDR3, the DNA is TGTGCCAGCAAAAAGTATGACAGGGATGGGAACATTCAGTACTTC.